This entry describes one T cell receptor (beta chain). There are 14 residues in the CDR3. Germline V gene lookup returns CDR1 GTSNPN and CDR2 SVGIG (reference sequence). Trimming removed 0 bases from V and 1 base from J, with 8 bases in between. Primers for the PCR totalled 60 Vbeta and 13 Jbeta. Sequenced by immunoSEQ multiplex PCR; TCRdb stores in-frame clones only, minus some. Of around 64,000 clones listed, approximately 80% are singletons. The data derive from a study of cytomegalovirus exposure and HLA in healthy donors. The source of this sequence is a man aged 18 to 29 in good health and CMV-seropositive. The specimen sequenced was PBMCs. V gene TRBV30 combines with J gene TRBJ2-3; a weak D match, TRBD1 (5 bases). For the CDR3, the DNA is TGTGCCTGGAGTGTTGGGGCGGGCACAGATACGCAGTATTTT. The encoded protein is CAWSVGAGTDTQYF.